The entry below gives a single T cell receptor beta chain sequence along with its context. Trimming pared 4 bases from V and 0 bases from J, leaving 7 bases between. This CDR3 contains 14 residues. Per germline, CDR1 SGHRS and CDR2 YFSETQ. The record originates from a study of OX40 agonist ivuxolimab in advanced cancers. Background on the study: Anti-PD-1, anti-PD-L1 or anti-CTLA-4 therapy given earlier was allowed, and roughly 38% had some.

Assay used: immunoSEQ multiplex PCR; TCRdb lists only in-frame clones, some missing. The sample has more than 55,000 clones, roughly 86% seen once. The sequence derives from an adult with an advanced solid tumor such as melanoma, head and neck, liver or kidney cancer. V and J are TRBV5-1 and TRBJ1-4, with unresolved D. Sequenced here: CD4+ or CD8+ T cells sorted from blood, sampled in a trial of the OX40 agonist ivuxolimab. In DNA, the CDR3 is TGCGCCAGCAGCGTAGGTACAACTAATGAAAAACTGTTTTTT. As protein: CASSVGTTNEKLFF. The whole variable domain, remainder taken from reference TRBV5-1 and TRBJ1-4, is KAGVTQTPRYLIKTRGQQVTLSCSPISGHRSVSWYQQTPGQGLQFLFEYFSETQRNKGNFPGRFSGRQFSNSRSEMNVSTLELGDSALYLCASSVGTTNEKLFFGSGTQLSVL.